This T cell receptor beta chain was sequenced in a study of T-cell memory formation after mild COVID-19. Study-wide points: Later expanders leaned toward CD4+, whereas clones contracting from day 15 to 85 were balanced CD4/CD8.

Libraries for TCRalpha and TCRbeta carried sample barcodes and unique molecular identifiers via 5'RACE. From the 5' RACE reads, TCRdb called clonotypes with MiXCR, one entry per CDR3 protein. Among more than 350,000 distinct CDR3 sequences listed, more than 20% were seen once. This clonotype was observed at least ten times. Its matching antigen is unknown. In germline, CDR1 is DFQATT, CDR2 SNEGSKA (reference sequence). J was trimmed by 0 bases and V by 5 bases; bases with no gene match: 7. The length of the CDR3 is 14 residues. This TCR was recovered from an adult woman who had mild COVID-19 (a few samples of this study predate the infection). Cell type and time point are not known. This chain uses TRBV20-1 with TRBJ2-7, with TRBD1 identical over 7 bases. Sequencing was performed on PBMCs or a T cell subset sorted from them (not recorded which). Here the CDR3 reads CSAGPRTGSYEQYF. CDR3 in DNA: TGCAGTGCTGGCCCGCGGACAGGCTCCTACGAGCAGTACTTC.